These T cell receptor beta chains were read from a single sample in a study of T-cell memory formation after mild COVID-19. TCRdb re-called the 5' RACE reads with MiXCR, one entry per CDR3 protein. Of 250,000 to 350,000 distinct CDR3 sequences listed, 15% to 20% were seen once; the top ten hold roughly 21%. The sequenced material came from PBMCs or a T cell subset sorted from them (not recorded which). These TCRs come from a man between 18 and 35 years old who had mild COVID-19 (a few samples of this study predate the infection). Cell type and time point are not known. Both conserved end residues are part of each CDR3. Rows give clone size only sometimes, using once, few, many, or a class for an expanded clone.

CASSFNGYTF TRBJ1-2 few TRBV28 10
CASRDGPRGGYTF TRBJ1-2 few TRBV5-1 13
CASSLRGQGADTQYF TRBJ2-3 . TRBV5-1 15
CASSLPGTVLEAFF TRBJ1-1 . TRBV7-2 14
CASSVGLAGGREQETQYF TRBJ2-5 . TRBV9 18
CASSFGGEDTQYF TRBJ2-3 . TRBV7-9 13
CASSSPSTGEGITDTQYF TRBJ2-3 few TRBV7-2 18
CASSSSTGLGEQFF TRBJ2-1 . TRBV2 14
CASSQAGSPLHF TRBJ1-6 . TRBV3-1 12
CSALLIAGGRETQYF TRBJ2-5 few TRBV20-1 15
CASIFRPGGTDTQYF TRBJ2-3 . TRBV2 15
CASSPSGYSNEQFF TRBJ2-1 . TRBV19 14
CASSEELAGYTGELFF TRBJ2-2 . TRBV25-1 16
CASSEGLAGALWETQYF TRBJ2-5 few TRBV9 17
CASSQGVAGWDTQYF TRBJ2-3 . TRBV4-1 15
CSVEAGGQETQYF TRBJ2-5 . TRBV29-1 13
CASSDGTGSSYEQYF TRBJ2-7 . TRBV4-3 15
CAWEQVYGYTF TRBJ1-2 . TRBV30 11
CASSLLSLATDTQYF TRBJ2-3 . TRBV5-4 15
CAIRDSPLHF TRBJ1-6 . TRBV7-9 10
CASKWTGELFF TRBJ2-2 few TRBV6-6 11
CASSPPASGGAQYF TRBJ2-5 . TRBV7-2 14
CSVEVVADTQYF TRBJ2-3 few TRBV29-1 12
CASSFREGHPSTDTQYF TRBJ2-3 few TRBV5-5 17
CATSSGVGQGSHEQYF TRBJ2-7 . TRBV10-3 16
CATSGRNQPQHF TRBJ1-5 . TRBV24-1 12
CASTLTENTEAFF TRBJ1-1 . TRBV6-2/TRBV6-3 13
CASSLSAILMNTEAFF TRBJ1-1 few TRBV7-8 16
CASSNSHEGLAPSEQYF TRBJ2-7 . TRBV19 17
CASNLGGGQETQYF TRBJ2-5 . TRBV7-2 14
CASSLPGPSGELFF TRBJ2-2 . TRBV5-1 14
CASSRGTSGGARNEQFF TRBJ2-1 few TRBV7-6 17
CASSFDSSNEKLFF TRBJ1-4 . TRBV5-1 14
CASSSAPEQYF TRBJ2-7 . TRBV7-8 11
CASSPAPNTEAFF TRBJ1-1 few TRBV7-9 13
CASSLEGARTYNEQFF TRBJ2-1 few TRBV7-2 16
CASSMGTDTQYF TRBJ2-3 . TRBV9 12
CSATTRRETQYF TRBJ2-5 . TRBV20-1 12
CSARWGPNTEAFF TRBJ1-1 . TRBV20-1 13
CASSPEQGIYNEQFF TRBJ2-1 . TRBV3-1 15
CASSSRLQDVTDTQYF TRBJ2-3 once TRBV9 16
CASSLGIGDTQYF TRBJ2-3 . TRBV7-3 13
CASSVVLNYGYTF TRBJ1-2 many TRBV9 13
CASSTGPSLDGYTF TRBJ1-2 few TRBV11-1 14
CASSYSKVQAEQYF TRBJ2-7 few TRBV6-2/TRBV6-3 14